This TCR beta chain was sequenced in a study of graft-versus-host responses after intestinal transplantation. Study-wide context: Anti-thymocyte globulin was used for induction in all recipients, who then took tacrolimus and steroids for two to four years.

Here immunoSEQ multiplex PCR was the method, and the copy in TCRdb shows in-frame clones only, minus some. The sample contains about 100,000 clones, about 90% of which appear only once. As concerns this clone: The antigen is undetermined.

V lost 0 bases and J 2 bases, leaving 7 bases between the germline ends. The CDR3 sequence is 14 residues long. From germline, CDR1 is LGHNA and CDR2 YNFKEQ. The sequence was collected from a human donor who was the organ donor for an intestinal transplant. The sequenced sample was unstimulated CD4+ T cells sorted from spleen or lymph node cells, obtained before transplant. This chain joins TRBV4-2 and TRBJ2-5, with D possibly TRBD1 on 6 matching bases. The CDR3 loop is CASSQEDRQETQYF. The CDR3 DNA reads TGTGCCAGCAGCCAAGAAGACAGGCAAGAGACCCAGTACTTC.